This is a list of T cell receptor beta chains from one sample in a study of blood T cell repertoires in COVID-19. Method: immunoSEQ multiplex PCR; TCRdb's copy keeps in-frame clones and lacks some. The repertoire holds about 220,000 clones, around 84% seen once, with approximately 5.1% in the top ten. The sequenced material came from peripheral blood. The receptor source for this set is an older woman who had recovered from COVID-19. The CDR3 runs from the conserved cysteine through the conserved F or W. Fields, in order: clone size, D gene, J gene, V gene, CDR3 DNA, CDR3 protein. D genes are given only for firm matches. Size is omitted from some rows. Given values are once, few, many or a class for expanded clones.

- | TRBD1 | TRBJ1-5 | TRBV6-2/TRBV6-3 | TGTGCCAGCAGCCACCGGGACAGCGATCAGCCCCAGCATTTT | CASSHRDSDQPQHF
- | - | TRBJ1-2 | TRBV5-1 | TGCGCCAGCAGCGCCTACAGGACCCGAGACTATGGCTACACCTTC | CASSAYRTRDYGYTF
- | - | TRBJ2-7 | TRBV20-1 | TGCAGTGCTAGTAGTGACTTCTACGAGCAGTACTTC | CSASSDFYEQYF
few | - | TRBJ1-5 | TRBV12-5 | TGTGCTAGTGGTTTGGTACTAGGGATGGGATTAGCTCAGCCCCAGCATTTT | CASGLVLGMGLAQPQHF
- | TRBD1 | TRBJ1-1 | TRBV7-9 | TGTGCCAGCAGCTTAGGCCGACAGGGCACTGAAGCTTTCTTT | CASSLGRQGTEAFF
- | TRBD2 | TRBJ2-1 | TRBV3-1/TRBV3-2 | TGTGCCAGCAGCCAGTCTAGCGGGGTACCCAATGAGCAGTTCTTC | CASSQSSGVPNEQFF
- | - | TRBJ1-4 | TRBV3-1/TRBV3-2 | TGTGCCAGCAGCCAAACAGGCGGTGAAAAACTGTTTTTT | CASSQTGGEKLFF
many | - | TRBJ1-2 | TRBV19 | TGTGCCAGTAGTGAACCAGGCCAACCCTATGGCTACACCTTC | CASSEPGQPYGYTF
- | - | TRBJ2-7 | TRBV5-4 | TGTGCCAGCAGCTTGTCAGCTAGCGAGCAGTACTTC | CASSLSASEQYF
- | - | TRBJ2-4 | TRBV18 | TGTGCCAGCTCACCACCCCCAGGGTTCGCCAAAAACATTCAGTACTTC | CASSPPPGFAKNIQYF
- | - | TRBJ2-5 | TRBV2 | TGTGCCAGCACCGGGGGTAAGGGAGAGACCCAGTACTTC | CASTGGKGETQYF
- | TRBD2 | TRBJ2-1 | TRBV5-5 | TGTGCCAGCAGCTTGGCCTTTCAGCGGGGGGGCCGCTGGGATGAGCAGTTCTTC | CASSLAFQRGGRWDEQFF
- | - | TRBJ1-4 | TRBV7-6 | TGTGCCAGCAGCCCAGCTCAGGCGATGGGAAAACTGTTTTTT | CASSPAQAMGKLFF
- | TRBD2 | TRBJ2-1 | TRBV10-3 | TGTGCCATTCTGACTAGCCACAATGAGCAGTTCTTC | CAILTSHNEQFF
- | TRBD1 | TRBJ1-2 | TRBV3-1/TRBV3-2 | TGTGCCAGCAGCCAAATGAGGGGGCTTGGCTACACCTTC | CASSQMRGLGYTF
- | TRBD1 | TRBJ1-3 | TRBV28 | TGTGCCAGCAGTCCACAGGGGGCGACTGGAAACACCATATATTTT | CASSPQGATGNTIYF
- | TRBD1 | TRBJ1-1 | TRBV6-6 | TGTGCCAGCACCCCCTCAAGGACAGGGGGCCCTGAAGCTTTCTTT | CASTPSRTGGPEAFF
- | - | TRBJ2-2 | TRBV11-3 | TGTGCCAGCAGCTTAGACAGGGATACCGGGGAGCTGTTTTTT | CASSLDRDTGELFF
- | TRBD2 | TRBJ2-5 | TRBV7-6 | TGTGCCAGTAGCTTAGCCGAACTAGCGGGGGAGACCCAGTACTTC | CASSLAELAGETQYF
- | - | TRBJ1-6 | TRBV2 | TGTGCCAGCAGTGAGGCGGCACTGAATTCACCCCTCCACTTT | CASSEAALNSPLHF
once | TRBD1 | TRBJ2-7 | TRBV3-1/TRBV3-2 | TGTGCCAGCAGCTATACAGGGGGCGAGCAGTACTTC | CASSYTGGEQYF
- | TRBD1 | TRBJ2-1 | TRBV5-1 | TGCGCCAGCAGCTTGTTTTCAGGGGGTCGGGGAAATGAGCAGTTCTTC | CASSLFSGGRGNEQFF
- | TRBD1 | TRBJ1-4 | TRBV7-9 | TGTGCCAGCAGCTTACCACCGGGACAGGGGAATGAAAAACTGTTTTTT | CASSLPPGQGNEKLFF
- | - | TRBJ1-2 | TRBV6-5 | TGTGCCAGCGGAGAAACAACTGGCTACACCTTC | CASGETTGYTF
- | - | TRBJ1-1 | TRBV19 | TGTGCCAGTAGTATAGATCAGACAGGAGGGAACACTGAAGCTTTCTTT | CASSIDQTGGNTEAFF
once | TRBD2 | TRBJ2-7 | TRBV2 | TGTGCCAGCAGTGAAATTAGGACTAGCGGGGGCATAATTTTC | CASSEIRTSGGIIF
- | - | TRBJ2-1 | TRBV12-5 | TGTGCTAGTGGTTTTAGGGGGTTCGGATCCTACAATGAGCAGTTCTTC | CASGFRGFGSYNEQFF
once | TRBD2 | TRBJ2-5 | TRBV3-1/TRBV3-2 | TGTGCCAGCAGCCAAGATTTTTCTAGCGGGAAAGAGACCCAGTACTTC | CASSQDFSSGKETQYF
- | - | TRBJ1-1 | TRBV18 | TGTGCCAGCTCACCACCATACAGGAACACTGAAGCTTTCTTT | CASSPPYRNTEAFF
- | - | TRBJ1-4 | TRBV19 | TGTGCCACCCAGGCCGGAGGGGCCGGGGAAGAAAAACTGTTTTTT | CATQAGGAGEEKLFF
- | - | TRBJ2-3 | TRBV12-5 | TGTGCTAGTATCAGAGGGCTAAGCACAGATACGCAGTATTTT | CASIRGLSTDTQYF
once | TRBD2 | TRBJ2-2 | TRBV29-1 | TGCAGCGTTCGGGAGCGGGGGGGTGACACCGGGGAGCTGTTTTTT | CSVRERGGDTGELFF
- | - | TRBJ2-5 | TRBV2 | TGTGCCAGCAGCCCGGTCGGGGAGACCCAGTACTTC | CASSPVGETQYF
- | - | TRBJ2-2 | TRBV7-3 | TGTGCCAGCAGCCCTTACATGGACACCGGGGAGCTGTTTTTT | CASSPYMDTGELFF
- | - | TRBJ2-7 | TRBV7-2 | TGTGCCAGCAGCTTAGCGCGGAGCTACGAGCAGTACTTC | CASSLARSYEQYF
- | TRBD2 | TRBJ2-1 | TRBV9 | TGTGCCAGCAGCGCGGGACTAGGTTTCAATGAGCAGTTCTTC | CASSAGLGFNEQFF
- | TRBD1 | TRBJ1-1 | TRBV7-9 | TGTGCCAGCAGCCTCGGGACAGGGGCTATGAACACTGAAGCTTTCTTT | CASSLGTGAMNTEAFF
- | - | TRBJ2-3 | TRBV9 | TGTGCCAGCAGCTTATTAGCGGCTAGCACAGATACGCAGTATTTT | CASSLLAASTDTQYF
- | - | TRBJ2-3 | TRBV4-2 | TGTGCCAGCAGCCCCCTCCCCAGCACAGATACGCAGTATTTT | CASSPLPSTDTQYF
few | TRBD1 | TRBJ1-5 | TRBV6-2/TRBV6-3 | TGTGCCAGCAGTTACTCGAGGGGTCCGGGACAGGGGGTCCATCAGCCCCAGCATTTT | CASSYSRGPGQGVHQPQHF
once | - | TRBJ2-3 | TRBV7-2 | TGTGCCAGCAGCGTTCCCTTGACAGGCGCTGGAGCGCAGTATTTT | CASSVPLTGAGAQYF